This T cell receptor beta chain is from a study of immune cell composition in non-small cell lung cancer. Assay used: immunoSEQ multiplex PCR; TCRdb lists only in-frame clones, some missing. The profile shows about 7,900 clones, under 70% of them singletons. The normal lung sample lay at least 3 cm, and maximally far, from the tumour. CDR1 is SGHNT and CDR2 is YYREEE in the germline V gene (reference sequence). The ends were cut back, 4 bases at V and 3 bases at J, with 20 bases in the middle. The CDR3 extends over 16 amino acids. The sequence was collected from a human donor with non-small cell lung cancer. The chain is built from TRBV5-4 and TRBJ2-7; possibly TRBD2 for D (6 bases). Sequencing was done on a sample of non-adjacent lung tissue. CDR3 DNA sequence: TGTGCCAGCAGCCCCACGTCAATCGGGGGAAACTACGAGCAGTACTTC. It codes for CASSPTSIGGNYEQYF.